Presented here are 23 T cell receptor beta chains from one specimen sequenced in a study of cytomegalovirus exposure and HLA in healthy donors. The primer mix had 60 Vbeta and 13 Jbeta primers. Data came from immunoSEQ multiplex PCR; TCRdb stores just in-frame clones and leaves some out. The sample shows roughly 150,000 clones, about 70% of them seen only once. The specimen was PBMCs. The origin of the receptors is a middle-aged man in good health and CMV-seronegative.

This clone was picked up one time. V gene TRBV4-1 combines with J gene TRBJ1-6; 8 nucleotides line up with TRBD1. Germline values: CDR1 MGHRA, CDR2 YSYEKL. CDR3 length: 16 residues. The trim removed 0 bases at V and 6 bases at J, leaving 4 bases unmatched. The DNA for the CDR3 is TGCGCCAGCAGCCAAGAAGGACAGGGTCGTAATTCACCCCTCCACTTT. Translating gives CASSQEGQGRNSPLHF.

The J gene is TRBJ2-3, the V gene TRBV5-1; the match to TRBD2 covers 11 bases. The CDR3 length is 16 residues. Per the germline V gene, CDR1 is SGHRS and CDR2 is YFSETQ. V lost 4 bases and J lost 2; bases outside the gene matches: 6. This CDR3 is CASSGQGLAATDTQYF. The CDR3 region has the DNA TGCGCCAGCAGCGGACAGGGACTAGCGGCCACAGATACGCAGTATTTT.

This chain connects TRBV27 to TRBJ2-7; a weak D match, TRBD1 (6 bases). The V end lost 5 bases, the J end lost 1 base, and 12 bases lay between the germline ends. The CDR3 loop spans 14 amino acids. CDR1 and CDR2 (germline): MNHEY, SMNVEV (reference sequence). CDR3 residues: CASSALDRSYEQYF. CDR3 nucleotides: TGTGCCAGCAGTGCGCTGGACAGATCCTACGAGCAGTACTTC.

The CDR3 nucleotides are TGTGCCAGCAGCGCCAGACAGGGTGCGGGCACTGAAGCTTTCTTT. Translation gives CASSARQGAGTEAFF. The rearrangement uses TRBV7-2 and TRBJ1-1; 7 bases are a match to TRBD1. V shed 5 bases and J 4 bases; nucleotides not matched to a gene: 10. Germline V lookup: CDR1 SGHTA, CDR2 FQGNSA. CDR3 length equals 15 residues.

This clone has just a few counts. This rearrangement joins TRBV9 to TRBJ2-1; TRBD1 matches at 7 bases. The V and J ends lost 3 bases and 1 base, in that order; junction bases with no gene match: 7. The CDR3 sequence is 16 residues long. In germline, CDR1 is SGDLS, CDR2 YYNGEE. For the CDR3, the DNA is TGTGCCAGCAGCGCCATAGGGGGCCGGTCCTACAATGAGCAGTTCTTC. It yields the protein CASSAIGGRSYNEQFF.

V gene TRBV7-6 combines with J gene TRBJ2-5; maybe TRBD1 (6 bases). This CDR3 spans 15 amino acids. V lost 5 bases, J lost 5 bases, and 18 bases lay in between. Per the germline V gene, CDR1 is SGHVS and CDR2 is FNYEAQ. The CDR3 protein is CASSILGGFGETQYF. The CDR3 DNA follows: TGTGCCAGCAGCATACTAGGGGGATTTGGGGAGACCCAGTACTTC.

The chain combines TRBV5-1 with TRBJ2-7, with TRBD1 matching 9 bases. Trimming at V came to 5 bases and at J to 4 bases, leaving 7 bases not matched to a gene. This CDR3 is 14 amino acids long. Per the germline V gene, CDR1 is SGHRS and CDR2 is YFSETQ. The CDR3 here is CASRPGTGTYEQYF. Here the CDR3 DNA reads TGCGCCAGCAGGCCCGGGACAGGGACTTACGAGCAGTACTTC. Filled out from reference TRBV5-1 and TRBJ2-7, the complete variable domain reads KAGVTQTPRYLIKTRGQQVTLSCSPISGHRSVSWYQQTPGQGLQFLFEYFSETQRNKGNFPGRFSGRQFSNSRSEMNVSTLELGDSALYLCASRPGTGTYEQYFGPGTRLTVT.

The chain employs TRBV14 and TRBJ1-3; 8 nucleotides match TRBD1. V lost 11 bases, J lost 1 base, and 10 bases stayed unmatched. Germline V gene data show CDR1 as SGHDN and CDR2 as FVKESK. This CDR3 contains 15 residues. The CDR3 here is CARNLRQGSGNTIYF. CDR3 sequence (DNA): TGTGCCCGTAACCTGAGACAGGGGTCTGGAAACACCATATATTTT.

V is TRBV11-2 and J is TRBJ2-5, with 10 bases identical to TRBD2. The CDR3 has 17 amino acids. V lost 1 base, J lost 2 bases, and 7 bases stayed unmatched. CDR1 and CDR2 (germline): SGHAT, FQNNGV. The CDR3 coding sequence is TGTGCCAGCAGCTTAGTTCCGAGCGGGGGGGTTCAAGAGACCCAGTACTTC. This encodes CASSLVPSGGVQETQYF.

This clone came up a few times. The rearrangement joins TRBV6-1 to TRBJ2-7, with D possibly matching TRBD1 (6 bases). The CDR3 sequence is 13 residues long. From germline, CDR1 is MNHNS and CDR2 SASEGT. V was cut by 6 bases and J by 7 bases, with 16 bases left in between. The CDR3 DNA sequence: TGTGCCAGCAGCGGGACATATGTTGGGGAGCAGTACTTC. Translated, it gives CASSGTYVGEQYF.

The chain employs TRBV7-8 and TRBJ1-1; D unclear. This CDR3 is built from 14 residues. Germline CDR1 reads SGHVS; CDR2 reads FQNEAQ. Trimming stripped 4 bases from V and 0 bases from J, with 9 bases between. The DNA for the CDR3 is TGTGCCAGCAGCTCCGGTGAGATGAACACTGAAGCTTTCTTT. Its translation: CASSSGEMNTEAFF.

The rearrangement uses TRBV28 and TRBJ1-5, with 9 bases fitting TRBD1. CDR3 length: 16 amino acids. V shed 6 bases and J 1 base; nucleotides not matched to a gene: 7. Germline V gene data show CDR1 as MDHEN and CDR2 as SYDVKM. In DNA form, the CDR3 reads TGTGCCAGCAGCTACTTAGACAGGGGGAGCAATCAGCCCCAGCATTTT. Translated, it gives CASSYLDRGSNQPQHF. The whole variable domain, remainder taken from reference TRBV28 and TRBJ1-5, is DVKVTQSSRYLVKRTGEKVFLECVQDMDHENMFWYRQDPGLGLRLIYFSYDVKMKEKGDIPEGYSVSREKKERFSLILESASTNQTSMYLCASSYLDRGSNQPQHFGDGTRLSIL.

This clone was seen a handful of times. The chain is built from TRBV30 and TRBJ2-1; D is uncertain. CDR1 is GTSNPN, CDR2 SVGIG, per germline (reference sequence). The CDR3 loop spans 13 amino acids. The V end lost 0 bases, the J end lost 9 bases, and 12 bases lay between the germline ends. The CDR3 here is CAWSVVPETEQFF. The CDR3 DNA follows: TGTGCCTGGAGTGTGGTACCGGAGACTGAGCAGTTCTTC.

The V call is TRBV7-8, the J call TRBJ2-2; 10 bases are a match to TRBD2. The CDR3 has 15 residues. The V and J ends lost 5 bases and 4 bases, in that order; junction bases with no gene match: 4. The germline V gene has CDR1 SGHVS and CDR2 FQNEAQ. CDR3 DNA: TGTGCCAGCAGCCAACTAGCGGGAAGCACCGGGGAGCTGTTTTTT. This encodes CASSQLAGSTGELFF.

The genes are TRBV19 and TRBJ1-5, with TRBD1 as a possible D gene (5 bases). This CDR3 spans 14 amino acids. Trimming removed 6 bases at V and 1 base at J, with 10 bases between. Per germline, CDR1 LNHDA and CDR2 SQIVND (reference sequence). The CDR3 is CASSLRQSNQPQHF. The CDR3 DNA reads TGTGCCAGTAGCCTAAGACAGAGCAATCAGCCCCAGCATTTT.

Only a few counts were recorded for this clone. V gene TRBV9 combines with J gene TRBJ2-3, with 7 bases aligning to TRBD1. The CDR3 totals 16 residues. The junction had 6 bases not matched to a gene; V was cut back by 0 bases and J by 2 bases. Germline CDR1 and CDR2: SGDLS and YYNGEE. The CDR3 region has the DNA TGTGCCAGCAGCGTAGCCCCGGGACAGCCCACAGATACGCAGTATTTT. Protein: CASSVAPGQPTDTQYF.

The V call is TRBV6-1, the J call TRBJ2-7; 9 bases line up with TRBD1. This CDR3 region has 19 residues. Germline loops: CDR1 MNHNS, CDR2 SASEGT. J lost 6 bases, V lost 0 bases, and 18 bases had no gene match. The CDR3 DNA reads TGTGCCAGCAGTGAAGCAGGAGGGTTGGGGGGACAGGGACATCTCGAGCAGTACTTC. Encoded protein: CASSEAGGLGGQGHLEQYF.

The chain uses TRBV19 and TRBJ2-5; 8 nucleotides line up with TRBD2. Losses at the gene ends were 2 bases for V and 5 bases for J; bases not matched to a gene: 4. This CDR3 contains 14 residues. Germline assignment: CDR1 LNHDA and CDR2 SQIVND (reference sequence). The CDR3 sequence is CASSILAGWETQYF. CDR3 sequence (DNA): TGTGCCAGTAGTATACTAGCGGGTTGGGAGACCCAGTACTTC.

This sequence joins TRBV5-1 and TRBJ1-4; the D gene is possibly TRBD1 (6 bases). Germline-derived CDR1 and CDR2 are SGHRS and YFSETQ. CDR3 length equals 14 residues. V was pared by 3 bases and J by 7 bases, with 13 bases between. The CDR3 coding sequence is TGCGCCAGCAGCTCCGCAGGGGTTGGTGAAAAACTGTTTTTT. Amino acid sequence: CASSSAGVGEKLFF.

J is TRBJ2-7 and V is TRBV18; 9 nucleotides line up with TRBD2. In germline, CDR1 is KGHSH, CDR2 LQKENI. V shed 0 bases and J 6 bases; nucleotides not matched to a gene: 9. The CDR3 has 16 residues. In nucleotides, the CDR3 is TGTGCCAGCTCACCACCGAATGCGGGAGGGTGGTCCGAGCAGTACTTC. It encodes CASSPPNAGGWSEQYF.

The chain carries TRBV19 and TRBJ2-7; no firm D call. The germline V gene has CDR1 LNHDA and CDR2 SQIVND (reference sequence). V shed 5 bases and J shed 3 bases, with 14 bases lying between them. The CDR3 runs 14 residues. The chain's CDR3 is CASSAGQAGYEQYF. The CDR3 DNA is TGTGCCAGTAGTGCTGGTCAAGCAGGCTACGAGCAGTACTTC.

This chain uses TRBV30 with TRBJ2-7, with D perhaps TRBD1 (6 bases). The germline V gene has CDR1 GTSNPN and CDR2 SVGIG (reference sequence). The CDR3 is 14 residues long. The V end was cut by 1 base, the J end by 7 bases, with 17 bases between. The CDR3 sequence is CAWSETGLLREQYF. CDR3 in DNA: TGTGCCTGGAGTGAGACAGGTTTGTTACGAGAGCAGTACTTC.

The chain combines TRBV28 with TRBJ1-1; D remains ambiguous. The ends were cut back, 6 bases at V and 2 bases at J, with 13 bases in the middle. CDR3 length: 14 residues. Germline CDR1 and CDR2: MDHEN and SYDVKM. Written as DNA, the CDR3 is TGTGCCAGCAGGAACGGTGGTTCAAACACTGAAGCTTTCTTT. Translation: CASRNGGSNTEAFF.